One and the same sample provided the 20 T cell receptor beta chains below, sequenced in a study of immune evolution from preneoplasia to lung adenocarcinoma. Method: immunoSEQ multiplex PCR; TCRdb's copy keeps in-frame clones and lacks some. Of some 3,400 clones detected, about 84% appear once; the ten largest clones hold about 5%. The sequencing sample was made of FFPE lung adenocarcinoma in situ tissue. Receptors originate from a person between 70 and 80 years old with lung adenocarcinoma.

The V call is TRBV6-5, the J call TRBJ2-2, with a weak D call TRBD1 (5 bases). The length of the CDR3 is 15 residues. Trimming shortened V by 6 bases and J by 3 bases, and 14 bases separated the two germline ends. Germline values: CDR1 MNHEY, CDR2 SVGAGI. CDR3 region: CASRQGWGHTGELFF. The CDR3, as DNA: TGTGCCAGCAGGCAGGGTTGGGGTCACACCGGGGAGCTGTTTTTT.

J is TRBJ2-1 and V is TRBV11-2; D remains unclear. This CDR3 is 15 amino acids long. The germline gives CDR1 SGHAT, CDR2 FQNNGV. V dropped 4 bases and J dropped 0 bases, with 10 bases sitting between them. This CDR3 reads CASSSPRFSYNEQFF. CDR3 sequence (DNA): TGTGCCAGCAGCTCCCCACGCTTCTCCTACAATGAGCAGTTCTTC.

V and J are TRBV7-8 and TRBJ2-2; perhaps TRBD2 as D (6 bases). Germline-derived CDR1 and CDR2 are SGHVS and FQNEAQ. Trimming cost V 5 bases and J 8 bases, with 18 bases left between them. This CDR3 contains 15 residues. This chain's CDR3 is CASSRGRGRTGELFF. The CDR3 nucleotides read TGTGCCAGCAGCCGAGGGCGGGGTCGTACTGGGGAGCTGTTTTTT.

V is TRBV28 and J is TRBJ1-5; 7 positions agree with TRBD1. Germline CDR1 and CDR2: MDHEN and SYDVKM. The CDR3 sequence is 14 residues long. J was trimmed by 6 bases and V by 4 bases; bases with no gene match: 6. The CDR3 bases are TGTGCCAGCAGTTCGGGGCAGGGGGGTCAGCCCCAGCATTTT. Amino acid sequence: CASSSGQGGQPQHF.

This clone was observed a single time. The V gene is TRBV4-1, the J gene TRBJ2-1; D is perhaps TRBD1 (6 bases). This CDR3 region has 13 residues. CDR1 and CDR2 from the germline V gene are MGHRA and YSYEKL. The V and J ends lost 8 bases and 9 bases respectively, with 17 bases between them. The CDR3 DNA sequence: TGCGCCAGCGGTGAGTTTGGGACATTTGAGCAGTTCTTC. This sequence encodes CASGEFGTFEQFF.

The genes are TRBV7-2 and TRBJ2-1, with D perhaps TRBD1 or TRBD2 (5 bases each). CDR1 and CDR2 (germline): SGHTA, FQGNSA. V dropped 5 bases and J dropped 2 bases, with 16 bases sitting between them. The CDR3 extends over 16 amino acids. CDR3 sequence: CASSQIWDGAYNEQFF. In DNA form, the CDR3 reads TGTGCCAGCAGCCAGATCTGGGACGGAGCCTACAATGAGCAGTTCTTC.

This clone was detected only a few times. The chain combines TRBV6-5 with TRBJ1-5; D perhaps matches TRBD1 (6 bases). This CDR3 is 14 amino acids long. Looked up from germline, CDR1 is MNHEY and CDR2 is SVGAGI. The V end was cut by 6 bases, the J end by 4 bases, with 13 bases between. CDR3: CASRKGGKNQPQHF. The CDR3 DNA reads as TGTGCCAGCAGAAAGGGGGGTAAGAATCAGCCCCAGCATTTT.

The V call is TRBV5-1, the J call TRBJ2-5; TRBD2 might be the D (7 bases). Trimming removed 0 bases at V and 5 bases at J, with 17 bases between. This CDR3 contains 16 residues. The V gene's germline CDR1 is SGHRS and CDR2 YFSETQ. The CDR3 here is CASSLGGRGASETQYF. CDR3 coding DNA: TGCGCCAGCAGCTTGGGGGGCCGGGGGGCGTCGGAGACCCAGTACTTC.

The chain couples TRBV19 to TRBJ1-5; 9 bases are shared with TRBD1. Looked up from germline, CDR1 is LNHDA and CDR2 is SQIVND (reference sequence). This CDR3 spans 15 amino acids. With V trimmed by 8 bases and J by 4 bases, 9 bases remained unmatched. The CDR3: CASLWGQGGNQPQHF. For the CDR3, the DNA is TGTGCCAGTCTCTGGGGACAGGGTGGAAATCAGCCCCAGCATTTT.

The CDR3 reads CASGASGASGQFF. Here the CDR3 DNA reads TGTGCCAGTGGGGCTAGCGGAGCCTCGGGGCAGTTCTTC. J is TRBJ2-1 and V is TRBV19, with 7 nucleotides matching TRBD2. This CDR3 comprises 13 residues. The junction had 13 bases not matched to a gene; V was cut back by 8 bases and J by 12 bases. Per the germline V gene, CDR1 is LNHDA and CDR2 is SQIVND (reference sequence).

This clone was observed a few times. The chain uses TRBV10-3 and TRBJ2-1; 10 nucleotides align to TRBD1. V lost 5 bases to trimming and J lost 8 bases; unmatched junction nucleotides: 15. CDR1 is ENHRY and CDR2 is SYGVKD in the germline V gene. This CDR3 region has 17 residues. The CDR3 is CAISSEWDRGLFDEQFF. In nucleotides, the CDR3 is TGTGCCATCAGTAGTGAATGGGACAGGGGTTTGTTCGATGAGCAGTTCTTC.

The V gene is TRBV28, the J gene TRBJ2-3, with a weak D call TRBD1 (5 bases). The CDR3 has 14 residues. CDR1 and CDR2 from the germline V gene are MDHEN and SYDVKM. The V and J ends lost 3 bases and 3 bases respectively, with 10 bases between them. The CDR3 DNA sequence: TGTGCCAGCAGTTTCTTATCAGGGACAGATACGCAGTATTTT. Translated: CASSFLSGTDTQYF.

The V call is TRBV6-6, the J call TRBJ1-5; D is unclear. The V end lost 2 bases, the J end lost 3 bases, and 8 bases lay between the germline ends. The CDR3 is made up of 14 amino acids. Germline V gene data show CDR1 as MNHNY and CDR2 as SVGAGI (reference sequence). In nucleotides, the CDR3 is TGTGCCAGCAGTTACAGGGTTGACAATCAGCCCCAGCATTTT. Translation gives CASSYRVDNQPQHF.

This rearrangement joins TRBV5-4 to TRBJ1-1; TRBD1 agrees at 7 bases. The V and J ends lost 4 bases and 4 bases, in that order; junction bases with no gene match: 7. This CDR3 comprises 14 residues. Germline assignment: CDR1 SGHNT and CDR2 YYREEE (reference sequence). The CDR3, as DNA: TGTGCCAGCAGCCCCTCGCCAGGGGGCACTGAAGCTTTCTTT. Encoded protein: CASSPSPGGTEAFF.

V is TRBV10-2 and J is TRBJ2-1; TRBD2 is a possible D gene (5 bases). V dropped 7 bases and J dropped 6 bases, with 7 bases sitting between them. The CDR3 is made up of 11 amino acids. Germline V gives CDR1 WSHSY, CDR2 SAAADI. The CDR3 is CASIRGNEQFF. In DNA, the CDR3 is TGCGCCAGCATTCGGGGCAATGAGCAGTTCTTC.

The V call is TRBV11-3, the J call TRBJ1-2; D ambiguous. The germline V gene encodes CDR1 SGHNT and CDR2 YENEEA. The CDR3 is made up of 12 amino acids. V was trimmed by 3 bases and J by 0 bases, leaving 2 bases between them. The CDR3 protein is CASSFPNYGYTF. CDR3 nucleotide sequence: TGTGCCAGCAGCTTTCCTAACTATGGCTACACCTTC.

The CDR3 bases are TGTGCCAGCAGCCCGAGCCTTCCCACAGATACGCAGTATTTT. It is translated as CASSPSLPTDTQYF. V gene TRBV28 combines with J gene TRBJ2-3; D is unresolved. The germline CDR1 and CDR2 sequences are MDHEN and SYDVKM. The CDR3 has 14 residues. The germline V and J ends were trimmed by 6 bases and 2 bases, with 12 bases remaining between them.

V is TRBV29-1 and J is TRBJ2-4, with D uncertain. With 4 bases removed from V and 6 bases from J, the gap between germline ends came to 16 bases. CDR3 length: 14 residues. Germline lookup yields CDR1 SQVTM and CDR2 ANQGSEA. This CDR3 is CSVGGREMGNIQYF. The CDR3 DNA follows: TGCAGCGTTGGTGGGCGAGAGATGGGAAACATTCAGTACTTC.

The chain links TRBV5-1 to TRBJ2-3; TRBD2 matches at 7 bases. Losses at the gene ends were 4 bases for V and 2 bases for J; bases not matched to a gene: 4. CDR3 size: 14 residues. Germline CDR1 SGHRS, CDR2 YFSETQ. The CDR3 bases are TGCGCCAGCAGCCCGGGGGGATACACAGATACGCAGTATTTT. Its protein product is CASSPGGYTDTQYF.

This clone was observed a few times. Other DNA sequences in this sample translate to the same CDR3. The genes are TRBV29-1 and TRBJ2-1, with D possibly TRBD2 on 6 matching bases. The CDR3 length is 15 residues. The germline CDR1 and CDR2 sequences are SQVTM and ANQGSEA. V lost 2 bases and J 0 bases, leaving 11 bases between the germline ends. CDR3 nucleotide sequence: TGCAGCGTTGAACTTAGCGGAAGCTCCTACAATGAGCAGTTCTTC. It yields the protein CSVELSGSSYNEQFF.